This T cell receptor beta chain was retrieved from a study of blood T cell repertoires in COVID-19. Study details: Samples came from the United States, Italy and Spain, spanning acute and convalescent COVID-19. The cDNA or gDNA used as material had been derived from T cells, B-cell-depleted T cells, or PBMCs.

Original methodology: Amplification of reference gene primers was used by the study to estimate nucleated cell counts. Sequenced by immunoSEQ multiplex PCR; TCRdb stores in-frame clones only, minus some. V and J calls and clone size are as listed in that table; D and trimming were resolved from the DNA. The data contain some 72,000 clones, 75% to 90% of them singletons. In the case of this clone: This CDR3 is also generated by other DNA sequences in the sample.

Trimming at V came to 4 bases and at J to 5 bases, leaving 5 bases not matched to a gene. The CDR3 is 14 residues long. Germline V gives CDR1 LNHDA, CDR2 SQIVND (reference sequence). The material sequenced was peripheral blood. The clonotype originates from a man between 60 and 70 years old with acute or convalescent COVID-19. V usage is TRBV19 and J usage is TRBJ2-5; 9 bases are shared with TRBD1. CDR3 DNA: TGTGCCAGTAGTACCACAGGGGGCCGGGAGACCCAGTACTTC. Amino acid sequence: CASSTTGGRETQYF.